The 26 T cell receptor beta chains presented below share a single source sample, sequenced in a study of T cell responses to AZD1222 COVID-19 vaccine (dated by TCRdb to about 2021). Explained via the paper, the time point label denotes: baseline before first vaccination. The library relied on the immunoSEQ multiplex PCR assay. The table was pulled from immuneACCESS by TCRdb, which kept in-frame rearrangements only. Such tables lose some clones; where checked, under half of the loss comes from unresolved V genes, and the rest has no known cause. Within this sample are around 94,000 clones, with 85% to 90% of them counted one time only. The ten biggest clones cover about 3.9% of the sample. Sequences were derived from peripheral blood, sampled on day 0 of AZD1222 vaccination. These receptors all stem from an adult in good health.

The chain uses TRBV27 and TRBJ1-4; weak D call: TRBD1 (5 bases). Germline values: CDR1 MNHEY, CDR2 SMNVEV (reference sequence). V lost 6 bases, J lost 2 bases, and 16 bases lay in between. The CDR3 has 16 amino acids. The CDR3 region is CASRSLLRDTNEKLFF. The CDR3 DNA is TGTGCCAGCAGATCACTGCTCCGGGACACTAATGAAAAACTGTTTTTT.

The chain uses TRBV2 and TRBJ2-7; D is perhaps TRBD1 or TRBD2 (5 bases each). V was pared by 9 bases and J by 5 bases, with 23 bases between. The germline V gene has CDR1 SNHLY and CDR2 FYNNEI. The CDR3 extends over 15 amino acids. CDR3 amino acids: CARAREGTRWDEQYF. CDR3 DNA: TGTGCCAGGGCTAGGGAAGGGACGCGCTGGGACGAGCAGTACTTC.

The rearrangement joins TRBV4-1 to TRBJ1-5; D remains unclear. This CDR3 region has 14 residues. Looked up from germline, CDR1 is MGHRA and CDR2 is YSYEKL. Trimming stripped 1 base from V and 2 bases from J, with 6 bases between. CDR3 loop: CASSQGQRNQPQHF. The CDR3 coding sequence is TGCGCCAGCAGCCAAGGGCAGCGCAATCAGCCCCAGCATTTT.

This clone has just one count. The chain employs TRBV28 and TRBJ2-7; D gene unclear. Germline lookup yields CDR1 MDHEN and CDR2 SYDVKM. V was clipped by 3 bases and J by 3 bases, with 6 bases between them. The CDR3 has 12 residues. The CDR3 region is CASSFQNYEQYF. CDR3 nucleotides: TGTGCCAGCAGTTTCCAGAACTACGAGCAGTACTTC.

The chain couples TRBV6-5 to TRBJ2-5, with D possibly matching TRBD1 (6 bases). The V end was cut by 4 bases, the J end by 7 bases, with 16 bases between. This CDR3 is built from 14 residues. CDR1 is MNHEY and CDR2 is SVGAGI in the germline V gene. This CDR3 is CASSSFRGSGTQYF. The CDR3 DNA is TGTGCCAGCAGTTCCTTTAGGGGGTCAGGGACCCAGTACTTC.

This CDR3 is CASSQFRPGGTGELFF. The CDR3, as DNA: TGTGCCAGCAGCCAATTTCGACCAGGGGGGACCGGGGAGCTGTTTTTT. The chain combines TRBV16 with TRBJ2-2; a possible D gene is TRBD1 (7 bases). Trimming cost V 1 base and J 5 bases, with 14 bases left between them. Germline values: CDR1 KGHSY, CDR2 FQNENV. The CDR3 is 16 amino acids.

The CDR3: CASSPIGGPGREKLFF. For the CDR3, the DNA is TGCGCCAGCAGCCCCATCGGGGGGCCCGGGCGGGAAAAACTGTTTTTT. The rearrangement links TRBV4-1 to TRBJ1-4, with TRBD1 as a possible D gene (6 bases). The CDR3 totals 16 residues. Looked up from germline, CDR1 is MGHRA and CDR2 is YSYEKL. V was cut by 4 bases and J by 8 bases, with 20 bases left in between.

The chain recombines TRBV9 with TRBJ1-2; D perhaps matches TRBD1 (5 bases). Germline values: CDR1 SGDLS, CDR2 YYNGEE. The CDR3 sequence is 15 residues long. Between the trimmed V and J ends, which lost 0 bases and 4 bases, there was a span of 13 bases. Here the CDR3 reads CASSVGHQGFYGYTF. The CDR3 nucleotides are TGTGCCAGCAGCGTAGGTCATCAGGGTTTCTATGGCTACACCTTC.

This chain connects TRBV5-1 to TRBJ2-7; TRBD2 is a possible D gene (5 bases). V was pared by 5 bases and J by 3 bases, with 15 bases between. This CDR3 comprises 14 residues. Germline V CDR1 and CDR2: SGHRS, YFSETQ. DNA of the CDR3: TGCGCCAGCAGACGCGGACTGGGCGACTACGAGCAGTACTTC. Its protein product is CASRRGLGDYEQYF.

The chain employs TRBV4-3 and TRBJ1-2; D gene uncertain. The ends were cut back, 4 bases at V and 0 bases at J, with 15 bases in the middle. The CDR3 consists of 16 residues. The germline V gene has CDR1 LGHNA and CDR2 YSLEER. For the CDR3, the DNA is TGCGCCAGCAGCCGGATGACCAGAAGTCCTAACTATGGCTACACCTTC. This translates into CASSRMTRSPNYGYTF.

The chain carries TRBV7-9 and TRBJ2-7; D tentatively fits TRBD1 or TRBD2 (5 bases each). Between the trimmed V and J ends, which lost 1 base and 3 bases, there was a span of 7 bases. The germline CDR1 and CDR2 sequences are SEHNR and FQNEAQ (reference sequence). The CDR3 contains 13 residues. CDR3 sequence (DNA): TGTGCCAGCAGCTTAGGGGGGTTCTACGAGCAGTACTTC. It codes for CASSLGGFYEQYF. Supplemented by reference TRBV7-9 and TRBJ2-7, the full variable domain reads DTGVSQNPRHKITKRGQNVTFRCDPISEHNRLYWYRQTLGQGPEFLTYFQNEAQLEKSRLLSDRFSAERPKGSFSTLEIQRTEQGDSAMYLCASSLGGFYEQYFGPGTRLTVT.

CDR3 coding DNA: TGTGCCAGCAGCTTGGAACAGGGGTATGGCTACACCTTC. Protein: CASSLEQGYGYTF. The V gene is TRBV5-6, the J gene TRBJ1-2; TRBD1 agrees at 7 bases. The germline V gene encodes CDR1 SGHDT and CDR2 YYEEEE. The CDR3 is 13 residues long. V shed 0 bases, J shed 5 bases, and the junction held 1 base outside the gene matches. The full variable domain, its missing parts supplied by reference TRBV5-6 and TRBJ1-2, is DAGVTQSPTHLIKTRGQQVTLRCSPKSGHDTVSWYQQALGQGPQFIFQYYEEEERQRGNFPDRFSGHQFPNYSSELNVNALLLGDSALYLCASSLEQGYGYTFGSGTRLTVV.

The V and J genes are TRBV7-9 and TRBJ1-2; tentative D call: TRBD1 (6 bases). Germline V lookup: CDR1 SEHNR, CDR2 FQNEAQ (reference sequence). The CDR3 totals 13 residues. V shed 4 bases and J shed 4 bases, with 10 bases lying between them. The CDR3 region is CASSSEGGYGYTF. CDR3 DNA sequence: TGTGCCAGCAGCTCAGAGGGGGGCTATGGCTACACCTTC.

The chain joins TRBV4-1 to TRBJ2-1; D not resolved. Germline values: CDR1 MGHRA, CDR2 YSYEKL. This CDR3 has 15 amino acids. V was clipped by 0 bases and J by 1 base, with 7 bases between them. CDR3 amino acids: CASSQDRSSYNEQFF. The CDR3 nucleotides are TGCGCCAGCAGCCAAGATCGCAGTTCCTACAATGAGCAGTTCTTC.

V gene TRBV4-1 combines with J gene TRBJ1-5; D not resolved. The CDR3 extends over 18 amino acids. Trimming left V 4 bases short and J 2 bases short, with 21 bases between. Germline CDR1 is MGHRA and CDR2 is YSYEKL. The CDR3: CASSRSDTTPYGNQPQHF. The DNA for the CDR3 is TGCGCCAGCAGCCGATCCGACACCACGCCTTATGGCAATCAGCCCCAGCATTTT.

The CDR3 here is CASSFRMGSGAYNEQFF. DNA of the CDR3: TGTGCCAGCAGCTTCCGTATGGGTAGCGGGGCCTACAATGAGCAGTTCTTC. The chain is built from TRBV7-9 and TRBJ2-1; 8 positions match TRBD2. CDR3 size: 17 residues. Germline V gene data show CDR1 as SEHNR and CDR2 as FQNEAQ (reference sequence). Trimming took 3 bases from V and 2 from J; bases not matched to a gene: 9.

This chain joins TRBV9 and TRBJ1-1; D not certain. V was clipped by 0 bases and J by 4 bases, with 10 bases between them. The germline CDR1 and CDR2 sequences are SGDLS and YYNGEE. This CDR3 contains 14 residues. CDR3 coding DNA: TGTGCCAGCAGCGTAGCCGAGGGAACCACTGAAGCTTTCTTT. Protein sequence: CASSVAEGTTEAFF.

This rearrangement joins TRBV28 to TRBJ1-1; 7 bases match TRBD1. J gave up 1 base and V 6 bases, and 8 bases lay outside the gene matches. This CDR3 spans 15 amino acids. Germline CDR1 and CDR2: MDHEN and SYDVKM. CDR3 in amino acids: CASRQIRTGNTEAFF. CDR3 nucleotides: TGTGCCAGCAGGCAGATAAGGACAGGGAACACTGAAGCTTTCTTT.

The chain links TRBV18 to TRBJ1-5; 8 positions match TRBD1. CDR3 length equals 14 residues. V trimming: 3 bases; J trimming: 6 bases; junction bases outside the gene matches: 4. Per the germline V gene, CDR1 is KGHSH and CDR2 is LQKENI. The CDR3, as DNA: TGTGCCAGCTCACCGGACAGGGAAGGTCAGCCCCAGCATTTT. Residues: CASSPDREGQPQHF.

The gene calls are TRBV5-4 and TRBJ2-7; D remains ambiguous. The germline V gene encodes CDR1 SGHNT and CDR2 YYREEE (reference sequence). This CDR3 is 11 amino acids long. The V end lost 4 bases, the J end lost 6 bases, and 8 bases lay between the germline ends. The CDR3 loop is CASSTLGEQYF. The CDR3, as DNA: TGTGCCAGCAGCACGTTGGGCGAGCAGTACTTC.

The rearrangement uses TRBV6-5 and TRBJ2-2; TRBD1 matches at 9 bases. Germline CDR1 and CDR2: MNHEY and SVGAGI. J gave up 5 bases and V 6 bases, and 7 bases lay outside the gene matches. The CDR3 covers 15 residues. The DNA of the CDR3 is TGTGCCAGCAGCTTCTACAGGGGGCGAACCGGGGAGCTGTTTTTT. It specifies CASSFYRGRTGELFF.

J is TRBJ2-6 and V is TRBV4-3; 7 nucleotides line up with TRBD1. Germline values: CDR1 LGHNA, CDR2 YSLEER. The CDR3 runs 17 residues. The trim removed 1 base at V and 0 bases at J, leaving 3 bases unmatched. The CDR3, as DNA: TGCGCCAGCAGCCAAGGGGACAGCCTCTCTGGGGCCAACGTCCTGACTTTC. It specifies CASSQGDSLSGANVLTF.

The genes are TRBV5-1 and TRBJ2-1; the match to TRBD1 covers 9 bases. The CDR3 has 15 amino acids. Germline assignment: CDR1 SGHRS and CDR2 YFSETQ. V shed 2 bases and J 5 bases; nucleotides not matched to a gene: 5. CDR3 amino acids: CASSFGTGTNNEQFF. The CDR3 bases are TGCGCCAGCAGCTTTGGGACAGGGACAAACAATGAGCAGTTCTTC. The full variable domain, in which reference TRBV5-1 and TRBJ2-1 provide the parts outside the CDR3, is KAGVTQTPRYLIKTRGQQVTLSCSPISGHRSVSWYQQTPGQGLQFLFEYFSETQRNKGNFPGRFSGRQFSNSRSEMNVSTLELGDSALYLCASSFGTGTNNEQFFGPGTRLTVL.

The chain is built from TRBV27 and TRBJ2-3; a possible D gene is TRBD2 (6 bases). This CDR3 has 15 residues. Germline V gene sequence: CDR1 MNHEY, CDR2 SMNVEV (reference sequence). V was trimmed by 2 bases and J by 1 base, leaving 10 bases between them. CDR3 DNA: TGTGCCAGCAGTTTACTAGGGGAGGGCACAGATACGCAGTATTTT. Encoded protein: CASSLLGEGTDTQYF.

A single count supports this clone. This chain joins TRBV11-2 and TRBJ2-3; either TRBD1 or TRBD2 may fit D (6 bases each). The length of the CDR3 is 15 residues. Per germline, CDR1 SGHAT and CDR2 FQNNGV. Trimming took off 5 bases at V and 4 bases at J, with 16 bases between the two ends. Here the CDR3 DNA reads TGTGCCAGCAGCCCCGGGGGCAGGGTAGCAGATACGCAGTATTTT. This encodes CASSPGGRVADTQYF.

The chain couples TRBV2 to TRBJ1-5; D perhaps matches TRBD1 (6 bases). The V and J ends lost 8 bases and 3 bases respectively, with 17 bases between them. The CDR3 loop spans 15 amino acids. Germline V lookup: CDR1 SNHLY, CDR2 FYNNEI. CDR3 nucleotides: TGTGCCAGCCGGGGGAGAGGGGGGAACAATCAGCCCCAGCATTTT. Amino acid sequence: CASRGRGGNNQPQHF.